This is a list of T cell receptor beta chains from one sample in a study of vaccination effects on CD4 cells after COVID-19. Method: immunoSEQ multiplex PCR; TCRdb's copy keeps in-frame clones and lacks some. The sample has some 70,000 clones, over 75% seen once. These TCRs' antigens remain unknown. The material sequenced was CD4+ T cells from PBMCs cultured without peptide, taken after COVID-19 vaccination. Receptors were obtained from a human donor who received a COVID-19 vaccine. The CDR3 runs from the conserved cysteine through the conserved F or W. D genes are given only for firm matches. Not all rows give a size; the values are once, few, many and, for expanded clones, a class.

clone_size	d_call	v_call	j_call	cdr3_aa	cdr3_nt
.	.	TRBV5-6	TRBJ1-1	CASSLVDTEAFF	TGTGCCAGCAGCTTGGTGGACACTGAAGCTTTCTTT
.	TRBD2	TRBV5-1	TRBJ2-3	CASSPGAGDTDTQYF	TGCGCCAGCAGCCCTGGAGCGGGGGACACAGATACGCAGTATTTT
.	.	TRBV19	TRBJ1-5	CASSPPGNQPQHF	TGTGCCAGTAGTCCCCCGGGCAATCAGCCCCAGCATTTT
.	.	TRBV18	TRBJ2-1	CASSPGTDGIGEQFF	TGTGCCAGCTCGCCCGGGACGGATGGAATTGGTGAGCAGTTCTTC
once	TRBD1	TRBV19	TRBJ1-5	CASSARQGNQPQHF	TGTGCCAGTAGTGCCCGACAGGGAAATCAGCCCCAGCATTTT
.	.	TRBV6-5	TRBJ1-6	CASSRQVSPLHF	TGTGCCAGCAGTCGACAGGTTTCACCCCTCCACTTT
few	.	TRBV5-5	TRBJ2-2	CASSLVGGLDTGELFF	TGTGCCAGCAGCTTGGTCGGGGGGCTAGACACCGGGGAGCTGTTTTTT
.	.	TRBV19	TRBJ2-5	CASSMGFGETQYF	TGTGCCAGTAGTATGGGATTTGGAGAGACCCAGTACTTC
.	.	TRBV14	TRBJ2-5	CASSVGIQETQYF	TGTGCCAGCAGCGTGGGGATCCAAGAGACCCAGTACTTC
.	TRBD2	TRBV4-1	TRBJ2-1	CASSRQRGGYNEQFF	TGCGCCAGCAGCCGGCAGCGGGGGGGCTACAATGAGCAGTTCTTC
.	TRBD2	TRBV5-8	TRBJ2-3	CASPRQVWLAGVTTDTQYF	TGTGCCAGCCCTCGACAGGTTTGGCTAGCGGGGGTGACCACAGATACGCAGTATTTT
.	.	TRBV3-1/TRBV3-2	TRBJ1-2	CASSQDGSLAGTWWGYTF	TGTGCCAGCAGCCAAGATGGGAGTTTGGCAGGGACTTGGTGGGGCTACACCTTC
few	TRBD1	TRBV6-5	TRBJ1-2	CASSYGGQVYGYTF	TGTGCCAGCAGTTACGGGGGACAGGTCTATGGCTACACCTTC
.	TRBD1	TRBV18	TRBJ1-2	CASSPTGGYGYTF	TGTGCCAGCTCACCAACAGGGGGCTATGGCTACACCTTC
.	TRBD1	TRBV11-2	TRBJ2-5	CASSPLRGRGTQYF	TGTGCCAGCAGCCCACTGAGGGGGCGCGGGACCCAGTACTTC
.	.	TRBV28	TRBJ1-3	CASSSSGTGNTIYF	TGTGCCAGCAGTTCTTCCGGGACAGGAAACACCATATATTTT
.	.	TRBV5-1	TRBJ1-5	CASSLVAGGNQPQHF	TGCGCCAGCAGCTTGGTTGCAGGGGGCAATCAGCCCCAGCATTTT